These 11 T cell receptor beta chains came from one sample sequenced in a study of T cells in Graves' hyperthyroidism and ophthalmopathy (dated by TCRdb to the late 2010s). Library construction relied on multiplex PCR. Sequencer: Illumina HiSeq 2000. TCR beta CDR3 regions were amplified from RNA transcripts. A first-round RT-PCR of the TCR CDR3 used the HTBI primer set with the Qiagen OneStep RT-PCR kit. TCRdb itself trimmed the public reads at Q25 with fastp, ran MiXCR and retained productive beta chains. Every CDR3 protein is listed once, alongside the most common genes and DNA of its rows. The sample table lists hundreds of thousands of distinct CDR3 sequences, over 35% of them with a count of one. The top ten clones comprise approximately 8.7% of the sample. Input material: blood. The receptors were gathered from a man aged 18-30 years with Graves' hyperthyroidism.

This clonotype was detected ten times or more. V gene TRBV9 combines with J gene TRBJ1-1, with D hard to call. The CDR3 length is 15 residues. CDR1 is SGDLS and CDR2 is YYNGEE in the germline V gene. With 0 bases removed from V and 1 base from J, the gap between germline ends came to 10 bases. The CDR3 coding sequence is TGTGCCAGCAGCGTAGGGGCCTCACGGAACACTGAAGCTTTCTTT. Its translation: CASSVGASRNTEAFF.

This clonotype was found many times. The rearrangement uses TRBV12-3 or TRBV12-4 and TRBJ1-1; 7 bases agree with TRBD1. J lost 9 bases, V lost 6 bases, and 4 bases had no gene match. The CDR3 is 11 residues long. The CDR3 sequence: CASSPGQQAFF. The CDR3 DNA reads TGTGCCAGCAGCCCGGGACAGCAAGCTTTCTTT.

A word on this clonotype: A much more abundant neighbour one base away suggests this may be a read error. The genes are TRBV20-1 and TRBJ1-1; D remains unclear. Germline V gives CDR1 DFQATT, CDR2 SNEGSKA (reference sequence). This CDR3 comprises 13 residues. The DNA for the CDR3 is TGCAGGGCCTCCCCGGGCCTATACACTGAAGCTTGCTTT. It translates to CRASPGLYTEACF.

The sample holds many counts of this clonotype. The V and J genes are TRBV24-1 and TRBJ2-7; TRBD1 might be the D (5 bases). Trimming left V 0 bases short and J 6 bases short, with 11 bases between. Germline V gives CDR1 KGHDR, CDR2 SFDVKD. The CDR3 is 14 amino acids. The CDR3 sequence: CATSDLYPDSEQYF. The CDR3 DNA reads as TGTGCCACCAGTGATTTGTACCCCGACAGCGAGCAGTACTTC.

This clonotype was detected a few times. The chain recombines TRBV7-9 with TRBJ1-6; D gene unclear. Germline V gene lookup returns CDR1 SEHNR and CDR2 FQNEAQ (reference sequence). The CDR3 is made up of 15 amino acids. The ends were cut back, 5 bases at V and 7 bases at J, with 15 bases in the middle. The CDR3 bases are TGTGCCAGCAGCCAAGATGGGCCATTCAATTCACCCCTCCACTTT. Protein product: CASSQDGPFNSPLHF.

The chain links TRBV10-1 to TRBJ2-5; the D gene could be TRBD1 or TRBD2 (5 bases each). Germline V gene sequence: CDR1 WNHNN, CDR2 SYGVQD (reference sequence). The CDR3 covers 13 residues. V was shortened by 7 bases and J by 5 bases, with 14 bases between the two germline ends. The CDR3 here is CASTLAGPETQYF. The CDR3 DNA follows: TGCGCCAGCACCCTAGCAGGGCCTGAGACCCAGTACTTC.

This clonotype occurred a few times. The CDR3 sequence: CSARGDRRGTYGYTF. The CDR3 DNA follows: TGCAGTGCTAGAGGAGACAGACGGGGGACTTATGGCTACACCTTC. The chain uses TRBV20-1 and TRBJ1-2; maybe TRBD1 (5 bases). CDR1 and CDR2 (germline): DFQATT, SNEGSKA (reference sequence). CDR3 length: 15 residues. Deletions cut 1 base from V and 5 bases from J, with 17 bases between.

In this sample, this clonotype turned up many times. V usage is TRBV12-3 or TRBV12-4 and J usage is TRBJ1-1; D remains ambiguous. This CDR3 comprises 12 residues. Trimming took off 5 bases at V and 11 bases at J, with 15 bases between the two ends. CDR3 in DNA: TGTGCCAGCAGTCTCGATCACTGGGAGGCTTTCTTT. Translating it yields CASSLDHWEAFF.

In its sample, this clonotype was seen many times. The genes are TRBV14 and TRBJ1-6; no reliable D call. CDR3 length: 13 amino acids. In germline, CDR1 is SGHDN, CDR2 FVKESK. V was cut by 0 bases and J by 9 bases, with 6 bases left in between. The CDR3 bases are TGTGCCAGCAGCCAAGATTGGGCTTCACCCCTCCACTTT. This gives the protein CASSQDWASPLHF.

The V and J genes are TRBV12-3 or TRBV12-4 and TRBJ1-6; D is undetermined. The CDR3 has 15 amino acids. V was trimmed by 2 bases and J by 8 bases, leaving 13 bases between them. Written as DNA, the CDR3 is TGTGCCAGCAGTTTATCAGGCGGCAGCTATTCACCCCTCCACTTT. Translating it yields CASSLSGGSYSPLHF.

The genes are TRBV7-9 and TRBJ1-2, with a possible D match to TRBD1 (5 bases). The V gene's germline CDR1 is SEHNR and CDR2 FQNEAQ (reference sequence). The CDR3 consists of 14 residues. The V end lost 6 bases, the J end lost 3 bases, and 14 bases lay between the germline ends. CDR3 region: CASSEIGADYGYTF. The CDR3 nucleotides are TGTGCCAGCAGTGAAATTGGGGCGGACTATGGCTACACCTTC.